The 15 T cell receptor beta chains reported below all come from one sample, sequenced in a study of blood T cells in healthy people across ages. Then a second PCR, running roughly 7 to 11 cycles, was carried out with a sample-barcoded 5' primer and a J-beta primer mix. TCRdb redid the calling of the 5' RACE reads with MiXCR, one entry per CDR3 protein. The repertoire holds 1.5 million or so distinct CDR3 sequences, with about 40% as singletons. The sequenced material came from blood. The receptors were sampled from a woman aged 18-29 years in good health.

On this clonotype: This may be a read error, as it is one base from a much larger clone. Written as DNA, the CDR3 is TGTGCCAGCAGCATACAGGGGGACACTGAAGCTTTCTTT. Translating it yields CASSIQGDTEAFF. The chain recombines TRBV7-2 with TRBJ1-1; 8 bases are a match to TRBD1. The CDR3 runs 13 residues. The J segment lost 3 bases and the V segment lost 5 bases, leaving 2 bases of the junction unmatched. Germline V lookup: CDR1 SGHTA, CDR2 FQGNSA.

The CDR3 DNA reads as TGTGCCAGCAGCACCCTCTTCGGGGAGAATGAGCAGTTCTTC. Encoded protein: CASSTLFGENEQFF. The V gene is TRBV9, the J gene TRBJ2-1; a possible D gene is TRBD2 (5 bases). CDR1 SGDLS and CDR2 YYNGEE come from the germline V gene. V gave up 4 bases and J gave up 7 bases, with 15 bases separating them. The CDR3 sequence is 14 residues long.

The CDR3 DNA is TGTGCCAGCAGCCTTGCGGGTAGCTCTTTAAAGCAGTACTTC. As protein: CASSLAGSSLKQYF. The V call is TRBV3-1, the J call TRBJ2-7; tentative D call: TRBD2 (5 bases). CDR1 and CDR2 (germline): LGHDT, YNNKEL (reference sequence). The CDR3 runs to 14 residues. Trimming took off 4 bases at V and 8 bases at J, with 18 bases between the two ends.

This CDR3 reads CASSSDGLGSPLHF. CDR3 nucleotides: TGTGCCAGCAGCTCGGATGGTCTGGGTTCACCCCTCCACTTT. The chain couples TRBV7-9 to TRBJ1-6, with no clear D. The CDR3 loop spans 14 amino acids. Germline-derived CDR1 and CDR2 are SEHNR and FQNEAQ (reference sequence). Trimming stripped 4 bases from V and 9 bases from J, with 13 bases between.

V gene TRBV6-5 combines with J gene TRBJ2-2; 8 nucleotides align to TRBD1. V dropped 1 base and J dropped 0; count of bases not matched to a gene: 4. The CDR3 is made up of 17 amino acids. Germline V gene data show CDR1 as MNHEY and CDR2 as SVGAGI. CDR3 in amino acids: CASSYFPTGANTGELFF. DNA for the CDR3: TGTGCCAGCAGTTACTTCCCGACAGGGGCGAACACCGGGGAGCTGTTTTTT.

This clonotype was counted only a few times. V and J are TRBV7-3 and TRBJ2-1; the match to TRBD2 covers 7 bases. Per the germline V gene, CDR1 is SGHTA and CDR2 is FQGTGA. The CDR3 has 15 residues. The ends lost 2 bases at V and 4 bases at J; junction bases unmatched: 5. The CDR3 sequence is CASSLSHGGYNEQFF. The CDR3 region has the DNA TGTGCCAGCAGCTTATCCCACGGGGGGTACAATGAGCAGTTCTTC.

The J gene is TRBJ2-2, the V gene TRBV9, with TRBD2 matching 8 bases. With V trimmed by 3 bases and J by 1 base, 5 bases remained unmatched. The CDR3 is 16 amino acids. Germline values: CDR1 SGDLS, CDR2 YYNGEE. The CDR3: CASSAVGGENTGELFF. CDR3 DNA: TGTGCCAGCAGCGCCGTCGGGGGGGAGAACACCGGGGAGCTGTTTTTT.

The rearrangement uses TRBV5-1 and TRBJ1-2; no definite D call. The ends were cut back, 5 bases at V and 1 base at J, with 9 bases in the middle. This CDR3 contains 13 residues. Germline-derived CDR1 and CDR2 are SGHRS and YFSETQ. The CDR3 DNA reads TGCGCCAGCAGTTACGGGGATAACTATGGCTACACCTTC. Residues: CASSYGDNYGYTF. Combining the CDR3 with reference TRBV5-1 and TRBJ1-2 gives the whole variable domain KAGVTQTPRYLIKTRGQQVTLSCSPISGHRSVSWYQQTPGQGLQFLFEYFSETQRNKGNFPGRFSGRQFSNSRSEMNVSTLELGDSALYLCASSYGDNYGYTFGSGTRLTVV.

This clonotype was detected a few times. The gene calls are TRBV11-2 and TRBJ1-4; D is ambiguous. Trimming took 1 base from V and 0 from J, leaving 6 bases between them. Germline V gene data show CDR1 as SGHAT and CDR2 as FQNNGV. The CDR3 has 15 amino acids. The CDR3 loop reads CASSLAGTTNEKLFF. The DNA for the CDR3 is TGTGCCAGCAGCTTAGCCGGAACAACTAATGAAAAACTGTTTTTT.

The CDR3 bases are TGTGCCAGCAGCCAAGAATTTTTCGGCGAGCAGTACTTC. Amino acids: CASSQEFFGEQYF. This chain links TRBV4-2 with TRBJ2-7; D remains unclear. The CDR3 has 13 residues. Germline CDR1 is LGHNA and CDR2 is YNFKEQ. Trimming took off 0 bases at V and 6 bases at J, with 9 bases between the two ends.

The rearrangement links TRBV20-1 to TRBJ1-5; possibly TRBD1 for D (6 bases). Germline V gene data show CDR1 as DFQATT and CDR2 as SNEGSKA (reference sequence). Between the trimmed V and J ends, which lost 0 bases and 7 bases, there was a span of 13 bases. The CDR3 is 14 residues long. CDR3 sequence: CSARDRLGGQPQHF. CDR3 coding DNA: TGCAGTGCTAGAGATCGATTAGGGGGGCAGCCCCAGCATTTT.

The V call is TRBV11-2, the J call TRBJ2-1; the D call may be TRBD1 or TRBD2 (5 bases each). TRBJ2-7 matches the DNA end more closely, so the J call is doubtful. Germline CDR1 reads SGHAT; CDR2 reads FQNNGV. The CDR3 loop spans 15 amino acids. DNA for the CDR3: TGTGCCAGCAGCTCGGGACGGCGCTTCGACAATGAGCAGTACTTC. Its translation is CASSSGRRFDNEQYF.

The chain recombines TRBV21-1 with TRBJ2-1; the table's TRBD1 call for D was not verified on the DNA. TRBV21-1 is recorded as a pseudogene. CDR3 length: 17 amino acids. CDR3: CASSKGRGTGLHNEQFF. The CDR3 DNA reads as TGTGCCAGCAGCAAAGGGAGGGGGACAGGGCTCCACAATGAGCAGTTCTTC.

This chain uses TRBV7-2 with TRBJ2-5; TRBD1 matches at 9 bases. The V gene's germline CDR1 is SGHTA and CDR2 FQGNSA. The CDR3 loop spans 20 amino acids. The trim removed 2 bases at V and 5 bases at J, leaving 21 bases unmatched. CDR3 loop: CASSLNPGQGGRGVLETQYF. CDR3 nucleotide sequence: TGTGCCAGCAGCTTAAATCCGGGACAGGGCGGTCGTGGGGTCCTGGAGACCCAGTACTTC.

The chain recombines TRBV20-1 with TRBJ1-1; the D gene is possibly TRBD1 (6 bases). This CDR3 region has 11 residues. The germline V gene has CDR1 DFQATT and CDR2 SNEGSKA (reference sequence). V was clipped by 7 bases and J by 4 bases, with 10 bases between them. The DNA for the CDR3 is TGCAGTGTTCAGACAGGCACTGAAGCTTTCTTT. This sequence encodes CSVQTGTEAFF.